This record concerns one TCR beta chain sequence. Methods used by the authors: How many nucleated cells were present was estimated from reference gene primer amplification. The method was immunoSEQ multiplex PCR; TCRdb's version includes in-frame clones alone and lacks a portion of them. V, J and clone size derive from that table, while D and trimming were established from the DNA sequence. The data contain about 160,000 clones, roughly 84% of them singletons. The data derive from a study of blood T cell repertoires in COVID-19. Study in general: There were acute and convalescent COVID-19 samples, and they came from the United States, Italy and Spain.

The V end was cut by 5 bases, the J end by 6 bases, with 10 bases between. CDR3 length equals 12 residues. CDR1 SGHVS and CDR2 FQNEAQ come from the germline V gene. Seattle cases were enrolled at active infection and followed longitudinally. The V call is TRBV7-8, the J call TRBJ1-1; D ambiguous. The sequenced sample consisted of peripheral blood. The TCR was taken from an elderly man with COVID-19, enrolled during active disease. Here the CDR3 reads CASSPHGAEAFF. The CDR3 region has the DNA TGTGCCAGCAGCCCTCACGGGGCTGAAGCTTTCTTT.